These T cell receptor beta chains were read from a single sample in a study of blood T cell repertoires in COVID-19. Method: immunoSEQ multiplex PCR; TCRdb's copy keeps in-frame clones and lacks some. The table has over 150,000 clones, about 85% seen once; the top ten hold about 0.63%. The sequenced sample was peripheral blood. The origin of the receptors is a man between 60 and 75 years old with COVID-19, enrolled during active disease. Both conserved end residues are part of each CDR3. Fields, in order: D gene, J gene, clone size, V gene, CDR3 DNA, CDR3 protein. The D gene is left open where the match is weak. The size entry is marked missing in some rows and otherwise reads once, few, many or a size class.

-	TRBJ1-6	-	TRBV11-3	TGTGCCAGCAGCCGACAGGCCAATTCACCCCTCCACTTT	CASSRQANSPLHF
-	TRBJ2-1	-	TRBV21-1	TGTGCCAGCAGCAATGGCGGCAGGGAAACCTACAATGAGCAGTTCTTC	CASSNGGRETYNEQFF
-	TRBJ1-1	-	TRBV7-2	TGTGCCAGCAGGCCAGCGGTCGGCAGGTGGGCTTTCTTT	CASRPAVGRWAFF
-	TRBJ2-1	-	TRBV3-1/TRBV3-2	TGTGCCAGCAGCCAGTGGAGGGGCACCTACAATGAGCAGTTCTTC	CASSQWRGTYNEQFF
-	TRBJ1-2	-	TRBV5-1	TGCGCCAGCAGCGTAGAAGGGGGCTATGGCTACACCTTC	CASSVEGGYGYTF
TRBD1	TRBJ2-5	-	TRBV27	TGTGCCAGCAGCGACGGGTCAGGGGGCAGGGAGACCCAGTACTTC	CASSDGSGGRETQYF
TRBD2	TRBJ2-5	-	TRBV7-8	TGTGCCAGCAGCTTAGCGACTAGCGGGAGCCGGGAGACCCAGTACTTC	CASSLATSGSRETQYF
-	TRBJ2-2	-	TRBV2	TGTGCCAGCAGTGGAGAGCATACCGGGGAGCTGTTTTTT	CASSGEHTGELFF
-	TRBJ1-4	-	TRBV10-3	TGTGCCATCAGTGAGTCGCCCGGGCGGGGTGAAAAACTGTTTTTT	CAISESPGRGEKLFF
-	TRBJ1-2	-	TRBV19	TGTGCCAGTAGTCCGGGGTCCACTAACTATGGCTACACCTTC	CASSPGSTNYGYTF
TRBD2	TRBJ2-1	-	TRBV24-1	TGTGCCACCAGTCCCGGCGGGGGGCGCTCCTACAATGAGCAGTTCTTC	CATSPGGGRSYNEQFF
-	TRBJ1-4	-	TRBV28	TGTGCCAGCAGTAAGGGTGGAGGGGAAAAACTGTTTTTT	CASSKGGGEKLFF
-	TRBJ1-6	-	TRBV6-5	TGTGCCAGCAGTTACTCGTACCAGGCCTATAATTCACCCCTCCACTTT	CASSYSYQAYNSPLHF
-	TRBJ1-1	-	TRBV19	TGTGCCAGTAGCGTCCAGATGAACACTGAAGCTTTCTTT	CASSVQMNTEAFF
-	TRBJ1-5	once	TRBV28	TGTGCCAGCACCTTACTCAATCAGCCCCAGCATTTT	CASTLLNQPQHF
-	TRBJ1-1	-	TRBV5-4	TGTGCCAGCAGCTTGGGTTTCCAAAACACTGAAGCTTTCTTT	CASSLGFQNTEAFF
TRBD2	TRBJ2-7	-	TRBV7-2	TGTGCCAGCAGCTCCCGGGGGGTAGCGGGAGCCTACGAGCAGTACTTC	CASSSRGVAGAYEQYF
-	TRBJ2-7	-	TRBV11-3	TGTGCCAGCAGCTTCTCAGGGTTCAACGAGCAGTACTTC	CASSFSGFNEQYF
-	TRBJ2-1	-	TRBV13	TGTGCCAGCAGCGCAACGAGGCTCAGCAATGAGCAGTTCTTC	CASSATRLSNEQFF
TRBD1	TRBJ1-5	-	TRBV30	TGTGCCTGGAACAGGGGGATGAGTCAGCCCCAGCATTTT	CAWNRGMSQPQHF
-	TRBJ1-2	few	TRBV18	TGTGCCAGCTCACCGGAGGGGTCAGTTTATGGCTACACCTTC	CASSPEGSVYGYTF
TRBD1	TRBJ1-6	-	TRBV28	TGTGCCAGCAGTTCCTCGCAGAACAGGGGAGTTCGCTCACCCCTCCACTTT	CASSSSQNRGVRSPLHF
-	TRBJ1-2	-	TRBV9	TGTGCCAGCAGCGTAGATTTCAATGGCTACACCTTC	CASSVDFNGYTF
TRBD2	TRBJ2-3	-	TRBV6-1	TGTGCCAGCAGTGGGAGGGGTAGCGGGGGACCCACAGATACGCAGTATTTT	CASSGRGSGGPTDTQYF
TRBD1	TRBJ2-2	-	TRBV19	TGTGCCAGTAGACCCCAGGGGGTACAGAGAAACACCGGGGAGCTGTTTTTT	CASRPQGVQRNTGELFF
-	TRBJ1-1	-	TRBV18	TGTGCCAGCTCACCTGCCTCAGGGGAGAACACTGAAGCTTTCTTT	CASSPASGENTEAFF
-	TRBJ1-6	-	TRBV7-8	TGTGCCAGCAGCCTCGACAGCTCACCCCTCCACTTT	CASSLDSSPLHF
TRBD1	TRBJ2-1	-	TRBV28	TGTGCCAGCACCCCGTGGGAGACAGGGGCTTGGAATGAGCAGTTCTTC	CASTPWETGAWNEQFF
-	TRBJ1-2	-	TRBV30	TGTGCCTGGAGTGGGCCTGGCTGGGCAGACAACTATGGCTACACCTTC	CAWSGPGWADNYGYTF
TRBD1	TRBJ2-4	few	TRBV7-9	TGTGCCAGCAGCTGGCGACAGGGAGAAAACATTCAGTACTTC	CASSWRQGENIQYF
TRBD2	TRBJ2-3	once	TRBV7-3	TGTGCCAGCAGCCCCCATAGCGGGAGGGCCGGGACCACCACAGATACGCAGTATTTT	CASSPHSGRAGTTTDTQYF
-	TRBJ1-3	-	TRBV2	TGTGCCAGCAGTCAACTGTTAGGAAACACCATATATTTT	CASSQLLGNTIYF
TRBD1	TRBJ2-7	-	TRBV18	TGTGCCAGCTCACCAGGACAGGGCCTACTCGAGCAGTACTTC	CASSPGQGLLEQYF
-	TRBJ1-5	-	TRBV6-5	TGTGCCAGCAGCCCAGGGTGGCAGCCCCAGCATTTT	CASSPGWQPQHF
-	TRBJ1-4	-	TRBV29-1	TGCAGCGGGGGACTCGGTGCAACTAATGAAAAACTGTTTTTT	CSGGLGATNEKLFF
-	TRBJ2-5	-	TRBV4-3	TGCGCCAGCAGCCAAGATCGGCGGGAGACCCAGTACTTC	CASSQDRRETQYF
TRBD1	TRBJ1-6	-	TRBV5-5	TGTGCCAGCAGTAGTACAGGGGGCCGCTCGTGGCCCCTCCACTTT	CASSSTGGRSWPLHF
-	TRBJ2-7	-	TRBV11-2	TGTGCCAGCAGCCGGGAAAGGAGGTTAGGGGAGCAGTACTTC	CASSRERRLGEQYF
TRBD2	TRBJ2-5	-	TRBV10-2	TGCGCCAGCAGGTTTAGCGGGGTAGCCCAAGAGACCCAGTACTTC	CASRFSGVAQETQYF
TRBD2	TRBJ2-2	-	TRBV15	TGTGCCACCAGCAGTGCCTTTGTGGGACTAGCGGGAGCCGGGGAGCTGTTTTTT	CATSSAFVGLAGAGELFF
-	TRBJ2-1	-	TRBV11-3	TGTGCCAGCAGCCCCGCCTGGCCCCGCTCCTACAATGAGCAGTTCTTC	CASSPAWPRSYNEQFF
TRBD1	TRBJ1-2	-	TRBV6-1	TGTGCCAGCAGTGAAGGGGCAGGGGGTCGTGGCTATGGCTACACCTTC	CASSEGAGGRGYGYTF
TRBD1	TRBJ2-7	-	TRBV7-6	TGTGCCAGCAGCCTGACAGGGGGCAATTCCTACGAGCAGTACTTC	CASSLTGGNSYEQYF
TRBD1	TRBJ1-5	-	TRBV28	TGTGCCAGCAGTTTCGTCTGGGCAGGGGGCGGGCAGCCCCAGCATTTT	CASSFVWAGGGQPQHF
-	TRBJ1-2	-	TRBV12-3/TRBV12-4	TGTGCCAGCAGTTCAGGGAATAATGGCTACACCTTC	CASSSGNNGYTF
-	TRBJ2-5	-	TRBV5-4	TGTGCCAGCAGCTTGGGGGGGCAGGAGACCCAGTACTTC	CASSLGGQETQYF
TRBD1	TRBJ1-3	-	TRBV30	TGTGCCTGGAGTGTAGTAGGGGGCGCGGTAGGCGGAAACACCATATATTTT	CAWSVVGGAVGGNTIYF
-	TRBJ1-2	-	TRBV9	TGTGCCAGCAGCGGCCCTCGCGACAATTATAACTATGGCTACACCTTC	CASSGPRDNYNYGYTF